The sequence of this TCR beta chain was determined in a study of T cell repertoires in cytomegalovirus infection. Study-wide background: It can be stated that public TCR beta signatures indicated CMV infection as well as a matching HLA type.

TCRdb recomputed calls from the reads with MiXCR, one row per CDR3 protein. The sample records about 440,000 distinct CDR3 sequences, 25% to 40% being singletons. V lost 5 bases and J lost 1, with 12 bases in between. The CDR3 totals 14 residues. Germline values: CDR1 SGHVS, CDR2 FNYEAQ. This clonotype occurred many times. The antigen remains undetermined. Study outcomes and limitations: The ex vivo response was dominated by HLA-C-restricted CMV-specific TCR beta clonotypes.

The chain employs TRBV7-6 and TRBJ2-7, with unresolved D. The sequence came from a human donor in good health (CMV status not recorded). Some clones in this sample may be carry-over from other donors' samples. Sequencing input: PBMCs. The CDR3 is CASSPQDGSYEQYF. The CDR3 DNA follows: TGTGCCAGCAGCCCGCAGGACGGGTCCTACGAGCAGTACTTC.